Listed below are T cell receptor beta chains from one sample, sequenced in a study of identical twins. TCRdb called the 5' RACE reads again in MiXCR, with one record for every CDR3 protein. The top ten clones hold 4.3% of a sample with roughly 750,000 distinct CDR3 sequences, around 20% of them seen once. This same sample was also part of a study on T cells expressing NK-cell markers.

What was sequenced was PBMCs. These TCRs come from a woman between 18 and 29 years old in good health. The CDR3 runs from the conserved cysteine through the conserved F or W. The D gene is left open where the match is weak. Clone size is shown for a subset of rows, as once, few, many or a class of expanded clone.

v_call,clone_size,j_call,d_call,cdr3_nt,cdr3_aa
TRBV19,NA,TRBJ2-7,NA,TGTGCCAGTAGTATCGGTTACAGCCCTATCTACGAGCAGTACTTC,CASSIGYSPIYEQYF
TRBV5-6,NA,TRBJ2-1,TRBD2,TGTGCCAGCAGCCTTGATACCTTACCAGGACTAGCGGCGTACAATGAGCAGTTCTTC,CASSLDTLPGLAAYNEQFF
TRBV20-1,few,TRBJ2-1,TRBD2,TGCAGTGCTAGTTCCCTAGCGGGGTACAATGAGCAGTTCTTC,CSASSLAGYNEQFF
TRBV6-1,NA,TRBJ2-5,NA,TGTGCCAGCCGTAAAGGAGGGGGAGATCTTACCCAGTACTTC,CASRKGGGDLTQYF
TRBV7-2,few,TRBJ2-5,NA,TGTGCCAGCAGCTTGGGGATGGGGACCCAGTACTTC,CASSLGMGTQYF
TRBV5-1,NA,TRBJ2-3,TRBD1,TGCGCCAGCAGCTTGGCCGGGACAGGGAGATTGAAAGATACGCAGTATTTT,CASSLAGTGRLKDTQYF
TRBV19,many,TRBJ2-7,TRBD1,TGTGCCAGTAGAAGGACAGGGGACTACGAGCAGTACTTC,CASRRTGDYEQYF
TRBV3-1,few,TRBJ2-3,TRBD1,TGTGCCAGCAGCCCAACAGGGGCGATAGATACGCAGTATTTT,CASSPTGAIDTQYF
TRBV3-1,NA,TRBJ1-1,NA,TGTGCCTCCAGCCAAGAGGGGTATGGGGAGAACACTGAAGCTTTCTTT,CASSQEGYGENTEAFF
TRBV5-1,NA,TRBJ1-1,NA,TGCGCCAGCACTGGAGACACGAACACTGAAGCTTTCTTT,CASTGDTNTEAFF
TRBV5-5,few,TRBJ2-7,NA,TGTGCCAGCAGCTTGGTCCCGGAGGAGCAGTACTTC,CASSLVPEEQYF
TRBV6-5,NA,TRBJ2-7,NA,TGTGCCAGCAGTTACTCCCCGTCTGGTACCTTCTACGAGCAGTACTTC,CASSYSPSGTFYEQYF
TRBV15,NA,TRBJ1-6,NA,TGTGCCACCAGCAGAGATATTCTCGATGATTCACCCCTCCACTTT,CATSRDILDDSPLHF
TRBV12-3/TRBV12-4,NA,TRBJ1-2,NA,TGTGCCAGCAATCCCCTTCACCGCGACTACACCTTC,CASNPLHRDYTF
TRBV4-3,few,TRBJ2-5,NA,TGCGCCAGCAGCCAGCACAGCGGCCCGGAGACCCAGTACTTC,CASSQHSGPETQYF
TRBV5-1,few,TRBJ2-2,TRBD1,TGCGCCAGCAGCTTTGTAGGACAGGGGAACACCGGGGAGCTGTTTTTT,CASSFVGQGNTGELFF
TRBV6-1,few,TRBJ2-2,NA,TGTGCCAGCAAACGCCAGGAAGCCACCGGGGAGCTGTTTTTT,CASKRQEATGELFF
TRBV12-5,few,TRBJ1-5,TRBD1,TGTGCTAGTGGCAAGGGACAGTTGCAGCCCCAGCATTTT,CASGKGQLQPQHF
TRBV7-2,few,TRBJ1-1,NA,TGTGCCAGCAGCTTAGCGTCCGGAAAATCCCTGACTGAAGCTTTCTTT,CASSLASGKSLTEAFF
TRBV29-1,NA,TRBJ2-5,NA,TGCAGCGTTCCATGGATCGGAGAGACCCAGTACTTC,CSVPWIGETQYF
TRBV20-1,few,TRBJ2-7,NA,TGCAGTGCTAGCGGATGGCCCACCAACGAGCAGTACTTC,CSASGWPTNEQYF
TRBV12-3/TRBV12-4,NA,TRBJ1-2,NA,TGTGCCAGCAGTTTGGGTCTTACCCGGATGGGCTACACCTTC,CASSLGLTRMGYTF
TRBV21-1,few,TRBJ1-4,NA,TGTGCCAGCAGCGTCCCGGGACAGATTAATGAAAAACTGTTTTTT,CASSVPGQINEKLFF
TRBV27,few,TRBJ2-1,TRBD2,TGTGCCACAGCAGTTGATGGGCGGGGGGACGCTAGGGGGAATGAGCAGTTCTTC,CATAVDGRGDARGNEQFF
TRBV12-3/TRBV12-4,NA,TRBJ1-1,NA,TGTGCCAGCAGGGTTGACAGTCCGACAACTGAAGCTTTCTTT,CASRVDSPTTEAFF
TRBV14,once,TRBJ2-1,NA,TGTGCCAGCAGCCAGTTAACGAGCTCCTACAATGAGCAGTTCTTC,CASSQLTSSYNEQFF
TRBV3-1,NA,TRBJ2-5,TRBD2,TGTGCCAGCAGCCACCTAGCGGGGAGGGGAGAGACCCAGTACTTC,CASSHLAGRGETQYF
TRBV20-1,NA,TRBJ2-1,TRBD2,TGCAGTGCCCCAGAGCGGGGGACCTCCTACAATGAGCAGTTCTTC,CSAPERGTSYNEQFF
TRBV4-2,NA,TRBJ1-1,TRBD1,TGTGCCAGCAGCCACGAACAGGGGGCGAACACTGAAGCTTTCTTT,CASSHEQGANTEAFF
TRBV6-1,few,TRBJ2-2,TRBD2,TGTGCCACGACCCGAGTAGCGGGTAGAAGAGGGGAGCTGTTTTTT,CATTRVAGRRGELFF
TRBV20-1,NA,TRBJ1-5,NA,TGCAGTGCTAGGAGTTTAAGCGGCGGGGGTAAGGTGCAGCCCCAGCATTTT,CSARSLSGGGKVQPQHF
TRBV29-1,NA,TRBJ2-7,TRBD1,TGCAGCGTTGAAGATTCTGGGACAGCGTTGTGCTACGAGCAGTACTTC,CSVEDSGTALCYEQYF
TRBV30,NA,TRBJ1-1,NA,TGTGCCTGGAGTGTACAAGGGTACACTGAAGCTTTCTTT,CAWSVQGYTEAFF
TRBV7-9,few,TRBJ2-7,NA,TGTGCCAGCACCCCACCACGAGGGGTACAGTCCTACGAGCAGTACTTC,CASTPPRGVQSYEQYF
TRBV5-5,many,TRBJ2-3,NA,TGTGCCAGCAGAGTCTCGGTTCAGGATACGCAGTATTTT,CASRVSVQDTQYF
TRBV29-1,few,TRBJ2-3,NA,TGCAGCGTTGAATGGAGGGGGCCCCTCACAGATACGCAGTATTTT,CSVEWRGPLTDTQYF
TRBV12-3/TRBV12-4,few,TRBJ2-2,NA,TGTGCCAGCAGAATCACGCCAGGGGCGGGGGTTAACACCGGGGAGCTGTTTTTT,CASRITPGAGVNTGELFF
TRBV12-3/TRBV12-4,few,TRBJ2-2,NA,TGTGCCAGCACCTCTACGGTTAGGGCCGGGGAGCTGTTTTTT,CASTSTVRAGELFF
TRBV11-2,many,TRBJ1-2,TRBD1,TGTGCCAGCAGCCCAAACAGGGGACCTAACTATGGCTACACCTTC,CASSPNRGPNYGYTF
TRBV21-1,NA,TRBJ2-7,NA,TGTGCCAGCAGCAAAGTTGACAGGGGGCACGAGCAGTACTTC,CASSKVDRGHEQYF
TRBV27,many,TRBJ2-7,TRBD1,TGTGCCAGCAGTACCACAGGGGTAGAATCCTACGAGCAGTACTTC,CASSTTGVESYEQYF
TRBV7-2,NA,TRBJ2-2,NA,TGTGCCAGCAGCTTAGAAAGGACGGCCAACACCGGGGAGCTGTTTTTT,CASSLERTANTGELFF
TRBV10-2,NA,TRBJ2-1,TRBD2,TGCGCCAGCAGCTCAGCGGGAGCGGATGGGAATGAGCAGTTCTTC,CASSSAGADGNEQFF
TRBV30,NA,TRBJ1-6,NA,TGTGCCTGGAGTGTACGCCTAGGGGACGGTTCACCCCTCCACTTT,CAWSVRLGDGSPLHF